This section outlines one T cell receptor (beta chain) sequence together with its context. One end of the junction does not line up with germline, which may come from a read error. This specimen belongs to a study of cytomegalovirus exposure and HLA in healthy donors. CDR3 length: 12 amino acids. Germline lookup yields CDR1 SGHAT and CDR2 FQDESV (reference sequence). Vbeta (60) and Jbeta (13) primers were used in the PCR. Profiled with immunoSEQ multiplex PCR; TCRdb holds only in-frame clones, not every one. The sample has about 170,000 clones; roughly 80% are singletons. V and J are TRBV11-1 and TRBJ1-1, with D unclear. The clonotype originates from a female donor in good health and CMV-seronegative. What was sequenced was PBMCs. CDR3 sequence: CASNARGPEAFF. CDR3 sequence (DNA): TGTGCCAGCAACGCCCGCGGGCCTGAGGCTTTCTTT.